The rows below give T cell receptor beta chains drawn from one sample of a study of blood T cells in healthy people across ages. TCRdb passed the 5' RACE reads through MiXCR, listing each CDR3 protein once. Here the sample spans about 750,000 distinct CDR3 sequences, 50% to 65% being singletons. The sample was blood. Every receptor here comes from a man older than 75 in good health. Each CDR3 is given with its conserved first and last residue. D genes are given only for firm matches. The size entry is marked missing in some rows and otherwise reads once, few, many or a size class.

d_gene,v_gene,j_gene,abundance,CDR3nt,CDR3aa
.,TRBV28,TRBJ2-7,.,TGTGCCAGCAGGTCCGGTACCTACGAGCAGTACTTC,CASRSGTYEQYF
.,TRBV9,TRBJ1-2,.,TGTGCCAGCAGCGTAGGAGTGGCGGCCGGGGGAGGCTACACCTTC,CASSVGVAAGGGYTF
.,TRBV10-3,TRBJ2-7,.,TGTGCCATCAGTGGTTCAGGATCCTACGAGCAGTACTTC,CAISGSGSYEQYF
TRBD2,TRBV20-1,TRBJ2-1,.,TGCAGTGCCCAGAGCGGGAGCAGGAATGAGCAGTTCTTC,CSAQSGSRNEQFF
.,TRBV4-1,TRBJ1-2,few,TGCGCCAGCAGCCAAGGCAACGGACGACCTAACTATGGCTACACCTTC,CASSQGNGRPNYGYTF
.,TRBV20-1,TRBJ1-1,.,TGCAGTGCTACGGCGAAAGGGCCTGGTACTGAAGCTTTCTTT,CSATAKGPGTEAFF
.,TRBV7-9,TRBJ2-4,few,TGTGCCAGCAGTCGTCTGGAGAGGGCAGGAAACATTCAGTACTTC,CASSRLERAGNIQYF
TRBD2,TRBV4-1,TRBJ2-7,.,TGCGCCAGCAGCCCAACCAATAGCGGGAGGGCCATCGAGCAGTACTTC,CASSPTNSGRAIEQYF
.,TRBV6-5,TRBJ2-3,few,TGTGCCAGCAGCTCAGGGGAGCAGTACAGATACGCGTATTTT,CASSSGEQYRYAYF
TRBD2,TRBV2,TRBJ2-1,few,TGTGCCAGCGAAAGATTCGGGACTACCAACAATGAGCAGTTCTTC,CASERFGTTNNEQFF
.,TRBV12-3/TRBV12-4,TRBJ1-2,few,TGTGCCAGCAGTTTCTACTCCAACTATGGCTACACCTTC,CASSFYSNYGYTF
.,TRBV20-1,TRBJ1-6,.,TGCAGTGCCTCAACAGGCCTCCCTAATTCACCCCTCCACTTT,CSASTGLPNSPLHF
TRBD1,TRBV12-3/TRBV12-4,TRBJ1-6,few,TGTGCCAGCACCCTCGGAGACAGGGGTAATTCACCCCTCCACTTT,CASTLGDRGNSPLHF
.,TRBV24-1,TRBJ1-2,few,TGTGCCACCAGTGAAAACAAGGGAGGCTACACCTTC,CATSENKGGYTF
.,TRBV7-2,TRBJ2-7,.,TGTGCCAGCAGCCAGAGTGGAACCCCCCCCCACGAGCAGTACTTC,CASSQSGTPPHEQYF
.,TRBV24-1,TRBJ2-1,.,TGTGCCACCAGTGAGACGCATGGCGGAACCTACAATGAGCAGTTCTTC,CATSETHGGTYNEQFF
.,TRBV20-1,TRBJ2-7,.,TGCAGTGCCTGGCTCCCGAGACAGGTTTCCGAGCAGTACTTC,CSAWLPRQVSEQYF
TRBD2,TRBV7-2,TRBJ2-7,.,TGTGCCAGCAGCTTGGGTTTTGCAGCGGGAATCTACGAGCAGTACTTC,CASSLGFAAGIYEQYF
TRBD1,TRBV10-3,TRBJ2-2,.,TGTGCCATCAGGGGGACAGGGGGCACCGGGGAGCTGTTTTTT,CAIRGTGGTGELFF
TRBD2,TRBV3-1,TRBJ2-2,.,TGTGCCAGCAGCCTACGACTAGCGGGAGGAGTCGGGGAGCTGTTTTTT,CASSLRLAGGVGELFF
.,TRBV12-3/TRBV12-4,TRBJ2-2,.,TGTGCCAGCAGTTTAGTAAGCTCTGGGTCATCCACCGGGGAGCTGTTTTTT,CASSLVSSGSSTGELFF
TRBD2,TRBV6-1,TRBJ2-7,once,TGTGCCAGCAGCGCTAGCGGGGTTTACGAGCAGTACTTC,CASSASGVYEQYF